These 5 T cell receptor beta chains were all obtained from the same sample, sequenced in a study of blood T cell repertoires in COVID-19. Only in-frame clones appear in the TCRdb table, and some are missing; sequencing was by immunoSEQ multiplex PCR. Of a few hundred thousand clones in the sample, more than 75% were seen once. The sequenced sample was peripheral blood. These TCRs come from a human donor with acute or convalescent COVID-19. The donor label of this sample is uncertain.

V usage is TRBV6-5 and J usage is TRBJ1-4; D remains unclear. From germline, CDR1 is MNHEY and CDR2 SVGAGI. The CDR3 totals 14 residues. The V and J ends lost 6 bases and 4 bases respectively, with 12 bases between them. CDR3 sequence reads: CASSLSRVNEKLFF. The CDR3, as DNA: TGTGCCAGCAGCTTAAGTCGGGTTAATGAAAAACTGTTTTTT.

This clone has just a few counts. V usage is TRBV28 and J usage is TRBJ2-2, with 8 bases fitting TRBD2. J gave up 8 bases and V 4 bases, and 3 bases lay outside the gene matches. The CDR3 sequence is 13 residues long. Germline assignment: CDR1 MDHEN and CDR2 SYDVKM. DNA of the CDR3: TGTGCCAGCAGTTCGGGCGGGAGGGGGGAGCTGTTTTTT. It translates to CASSSGGRGELFF.

CDR3 sequence (DNA): TGTGCCAGCAGCATTGGGTTTGCTAGCGGGACAGATACGCAGTATTTT. It is translated as CASSIGFASGTDTQYF. The gene calls are TRBV3-1 (or the pseudogene TRBV3-2) and TRBJ2-3, with 8 bases matching TRBD2. CDR1 is LGHDT, CDR2 YNNKEL, per germline (reference sequence). Unmatched junction bases numbered 10, after V lost 5 bases and J lost 3 bases. This CDR3 region has 16 residues.

V is TRBV10-3 and J is TRBJ2-1; D not resolved. Germline CDR1 reads ENHRY; CDR2 reads SYGVKD. The CDR3 is 15 residues long. With 3 bases removed from V and 6 bases from J, the gap between germline ends came to 15 bases. The CDR3 region is CAISDFESLANEQFF. CDR3 nucleotide sequence: TGTGCCATCAGTGATTTTGAGTCCCTTGCCAATGAGCAGTTCTTC.

This chain's CDR3 is CASSQDRQIEAFF. The CDR3 DNA reads TGCGCCAGCAGCCAAGACCGACAGATTGAAGCTTTCTTT. The chain is built from TRBV4-1 and TRBJ1-1; a weak D match, TRBD1 (5 bases). Germline CDR1 is MGHRA and CDR2 is YSYEKL. CDR3 size: 13 residues. The V end lost 0 bases, the J end lost 7 bases, and 9 bases lay between the germline ends.